The rows below give T cell receptor beta chains drawn from one sample of a study of post-analysis software for immune sequencing data. TCRdb recomputed calls from the PCR reads with MiXCR, one row per CDR3 protein. The sample carries fewer than 700,000 distinct CDR3 sequences, around 44% recorded once. Material: blood. The receptor source for this set is a girl under 18 with multiple sclerosis. Both conserved end residues are part of each CDR3. Each record gives: D gene, clone size, V gene, J gene, CDR3 DNA, CDR3 protein. D genes are given only for firm matches. Not all rows give a size; the values are once, few, many and, for expanded clones, a class.

d_gene: TRBD1
abundance: .
v_gene: TRBV5-1
j_gene: TRBJ1-5
CDR3nt: TGCGCCAGCAGCATGGGGACAGCCGGTAGCAATCAGCCCCAGCATTTT
CDR3aa: CASSMGTAGSNQPQHF

d_gene: TRBD2
abundance: few
v_gene: TRBV11-3
j_gene: TRBJ2-7
CDR3nt: TGTGCCAGCAGCTTTAGCGGGAGCGGCGACGAGCAGTACTTC
CDR3aa: CASSFSGSGDEQYF

d_gene: TRBD1
abundance: .
v_gene: TRBV10-3
j_gene: TRBJ1-5
CDR3nt: TGTGCCATCAGTGAGGGACAGGGGGATCAGCCCCAGCATTTT
CDR3aa: CAISEGQGDQPQHF

d_gene: .
abundance: .
v_gene: TRBV12-3/TRBV12-4
j_gene: TRBJ1-6
CDR3nt: TGTGCCAGCAGGGGTCTGGGAAATTCACCCCTCCACTTT
CDR3aa: CASRGLGNSPLHF

d_gene: .
abundance: .
v_gene: TRBV3-1
j_gene: TRBJ1-1
CDR3nt: TGTGCCAGCAGCCAAGCCACCAGCACTGAAGCTTTCTTT
CDR3aa: CASSQATSTEAFF

d_gene: TRBD1
abundance: few
v_gene: TRBV27
j_gene: TRBJ1-5
CDR3nt: TGTGCCAGCAGTCCCCTCGGGGGACAGGGAGATCAGCCCCAGCATTTT
CDR3aa: CASSPLGGQGDQPQHF

d_gene: .
abundance: few
v_gene: TRBV5-1
j_gene: TRBJ1-4
CDR3nt: TGCGCCAGCAGCTTAAACGGGGACCATCTAAGTGAAAAACTGTTTTTT
CDR3aa: CASSLNGDHLSEKLFF

d_gene: .
abundance: few
v_gene: TRBV29-1
j_gene: TRBJ1-1
CDR3nt: TGCAGCGTCAATCTTGACCGGGCGCTCCCGAACACTGAAGCTTTCTTT
CDR3aa: CSVNLDRALPNTEAFF

d_gene: .
abundance: .
v_gene: TRBV12-3/TRBV12-4
j_gene: TRBJ2-1
CDR3nt: TGTGCCAGCAGTTTTGGCCCGCTAGCACATGAGCAGTTCTTC
CDR3aa: CASSFGPLAHEQFF

d_gene: TRBD2
abundance: .
v_gene: TRBV12-3/TRBV12-4
j_gene: TRBJ2-3
CDR3nt: TGTGCCAGCTTAAAAAGCGGGAAGGGAGATACGCAGTATTTT
CDR3aa: CASLKSGKGDTQYF

d_gene: TRBD2
abundance: many
v_gene: TRBV10-3
j_gene: TRBJ2-1
CDR3nt: TGTGCCACCACAATCTCAACTAGCGGGGGCGTCATCGAGCAGTTCTTC
CDR3aa: CATTISTSGGVIEQFF

d_gene: .
abundance: .
v_gene: TRBV2
j_gene: TRBJ2-3
CDR3nt: TGTGCCAGCAGCTTCGGGACTGCCACTACTCCCTCTAGCACAGATACGCAGTATTTT
CDR3aa: CASSFGTATTPSSTDTQYF

d_gene: TRBD1
abundance: .
v_gene: TRBV10-3
j_gene: TRBJ1-4
CDR3nt: TGTGCCATCAGAGCAACAGGGGGCGTTGGTGAAAAACTGTTTTTT
CDR3aa: CAIRATGGVGEKLFF

d_gene: TRBD2
abundance: once
v_gene: TRBV20-1
j_gene: TRBJ2-3
CDR3nt: TGCAGTGCTAGAAGCGGGAGAGATACGCAGTATTTT
CDR3aa: CSARSGRDTQYF

d_gene: .
abundance: .
v_gene: TRBV5-6
j_gene: TRBJ2-1
CDR3nt: TGTGCCAGCAGCTTTAGACGTGAGCAGTTCTTC
CDR3aa: CASSFRREQFF

d_gene: .
abundance: .
v_gene: TRBV5-5
j_gene: TRBJ1-4
CDR3nt: TGTGCCAGCAGCAGAATACCAGGCGAAAAACTGTTTTTT
CDR3aa: CASSRIPGEKLFF

d_gene: .
abundance: .
v_gene: TRBV20-1
j_gene: TRBJ2-1
CDR3nt: TGCAGTGCTAGAGGCCCTAGTTGGTACAATGAGCAGTTCTTC
CDR3aa: CSARGPSWYNEQFF

d_gene: .
abundance: .
v_gene: TRBV30
j_gene: TRBJ2-5
CDR3nt: TGTGCCTGGAGTGTATCCCCCGCACATTTGGAGACCCAGTACTTC
CDR3aa: CAWSVSPAHLETQYF

d_gene: .
abundance: .
v_gene: TRBV12-3/TRBV12-4
j_gene: TRBJ1-1
CDR3nt: TGTGCCAGCACGACCGGGACGGGGAACACTGAAGCTTTCTTT
CDR3aa: CASTTGTGNTEAFF

d_gene: .
abundance: .
v_gene: TRBV5-1
j_gene: TRBJ2-3
CDR3nt: TGCGCCAGCAGCCCGGTCGACTTGGGAGGCACAGATACGCAGTATTTT
CDR3aa: CASSPVDLGGTDTQYF

d_gene: TRBD1
abundance: .
v_gene: TRBV27
j_gene: TRBJ2-3
CDR3nt: TGTGCCAGCACGCCAACGGGACAGGGTGTTTGCCAGCCCCAGTATTTT
CDR3aa: CASTPTGQGVCQPQYF

d_gene: .
abundance: .
v_gene: TRBV6-1
j_gene: TRBJ2-7
CDR3nt: TGTGCGATCGGGGCCTCTTCCTACGAGCAGTACTTC
CDR3aa: CAIGASSYEQYF

d_gene: TRBD2
abundance: .
v_gene: TRBV10-3
j_gene: TRBJ2-1
CDR3nt: TGTGCCATCAGGCGTAGCGGGACCCTACACAATGAGCAGTTCTTC
CDR3aa: CAIRRSGTLHNEQFF

d_gene: .
abundance: .
v_gene: TRBV21-1
j_gene: TRBJ2-3
CDR3nt: TGTGCCAGCAGTAAGGACAGGCGGGCGGCAGATACGCAGTATTTT
CDR3aa: CASSKDRRAADTQYF

d_gene: TRBD1
abundance: .
v_gene: TRBV7-9
j_gene: TRBJ2-7
CDR3nt: TGTGCCAGCAGCCATCCAGGGGGATACGAGCAGTACTTC
CDR3aa: CASSHPGGYEQYF

d_gene: .
abundance: .
v_gene: TRBV12-3/TRBV12-4
j_gene: TRBJ1-2
CDR3nt: TGTGCCAGCAGTTTAGCTCCACCGGGAACCTATGGCTACACCTTC
CDR3aa: CASSLAPPGTYGYTF

d_gene: .
abundance: few
v_gene: TRBV10-3
j_gene: TRBJ1-5
CDR3nt: TGTGCCATCAGTGAGTCCCCGCTAGGAGTAGGGCAGCCCCAGCATTTT
CDR3aa: CAISESPLGVGQPQHF

d_gene: .
abundance: once
v_gene: TRBV20-1
j_gene: TRBJ1-5
CDR3nt: TGCAGTGCCAACGGACCGTCCAATCAGCCCCAGCATTTT
CDR3aa: CSANGPSNQPQHF

d_gene: .
abundance: few
v_gene: TRBV12-3/TRBV12-4
j_gene: TRBJ1-1
CDR3nt: TGTGCCAGCAGTTTGACAGGAGGGAGGACTGAAGCTTTCTTT
CDR3aa: CASSLTGGRTEAFF

d_gene: .
abundance: .
v_gene: TRBV3-1
j_gene: TRBJ1-1
CDR3nt: TGTGCCAGCAGCCAAGATATTGGCCAGAGTGAAGCTTTCTTT
CDR3aa: CASSQDIGQSEAFF

d_gene: .
abundance: .
v_gene: TRBV20-1
j_gene: TRBJ2-7
CDR3nt: TGCAGTGCTAGAGGCGGCGGGGAATCCTACGAGCAGTACTTC
CDR3aa: CSARGGGESYEQYF

d_gene: TRBD1
abundance: few
v_gene: TRBV7-9
j_gene: TRBJ1-2
CDR3nt: TGTGCCAGCAGCTTAGGGACAGGAAGCTATGGCTACACCTTC
CDR3aa: CASSLGTGSYGYTF

d_gene: TRBD2
abundance: .
v_gene: TRBV12-3/TRBV12-4
j_gene: TRBJ2-3
CDR3nt: TGTGCCAGCAGTTTGGGGCTAGCGGGAGTCAGCACAGATGCGCAGTATTTT
CDR3aa: CASSLGLAGVSTDAQYF

d_gene: TRBD1
abundance: few
v_gene: TRBV29-1
j_gene: TRBJ1-4
CDR3nt: TGCAGCGCGATGACAGGGGAGGATGAAAAACTGTTTTTT
CDR3aa: CSAMTGEDEKLFF

d_gene: .
abundance: .
v_gene: TRBV29-1
j_gene: TRBJ1-5
CDR3nt: TGCAGCGCCGTAGAGACGATCAATCAGCCCCAGCATTTT
CDR3aa: CSAVETINQPQHF

d_gene: .
abundance: .
v_gene: TRBV12-3/TRBV12-4
j_gene: TRBJ2-1
CDR3nt: TGTGCCAGCAGTTTTATCACAGGGAAGGGCAATGAGCAGTTCTTC
CDR3aa: CASSFITGKGNEQFF

d_gene: TRBD1
abundance: few
v_gene: TRBV7-6
j_gene: TRBJ2-3
CDR3nt: TGTGCCAGCAGCTTAATGGCCGGGACAGCCACAGATACGCAGTATTTT
CDR3aa: CASSLMAGTATDTQYF

d_gene: .
abundance: .
v_gene: TRBV9
j_gene: TRBJ2-1
CDR3nt: TGTGCCAGCAGCGTAGGCTCCCAATGGCGCGACAATGAGCAGTTCTTC
CDR3aa: CASSVGSQWRDNEQFF

d_gene: TRBD1
abundance: .
v_gene: TRBV29-1
j_gene: TRBJ2-7
CDR3nt: TGCAGCGTCCGGACAGGGGAAAGCTCCTACGAGCAGTACTTC
CDR3aa: CSVRTGESSYEQYF

d_gene: TRBD2
abundance: few
v_gene: TRBV11-2
j_gene: TRBJ2-3
CDR3nt: TGTGCCAGCGGAGCGGGGCTTCGGGATACGCAGTATTTT
CDR3aa: CASGAGLRDTQYF

d_gene: .
abundance: .
v_gene: TRBV6-6
j_gene: TRBJ1-1
CDR3nt: TGTGCCAGCAGGACCTTTAGGAGGAACACTGAAGCTTTCTTT
CDR3aa: CASRTFRRNTEAFF

d_gene: TRBD1
abundance: once
v_gene: TRBV5-8
j_gene: TRBJ2-6
CDR3nt: TGTGCCAGCAGCTTGGATGGGGCAAACAGGGGCTCTGGGGCCAACGTCCTGACTTTC
CDR3aa: CASSLDGANRGSGANVLTF